One sample yielded the 31 T cell receptor beta chains listed below, sequenced in a study of identical twins. TCRdb itself ran the 5' RACE reads through MiXCR, one entry per CDR3 protein. The sample carries a few hundred thousand distinct CDR3 sequences, approximately 8.3% recorded once. The sample was also reused in another study, on yellow fever vaccine responses in identical twins.

The sequencing input was CD8+ T cells sorted from blood. Receptors were obtained from a woman between 18 and 29 years old in good health.

This clonotype was seen repeatedly, ten times or more. The gene calls are TRBV6-1 and TRBJ2-1; 9 bases map to TRBD2. CDR3 size: 17 residues. V was clipped by 5 bases and J by 1 base; unmatched bases: 9. The germline gives CDR1 MNHNS, CDR2 SASEGT. The CDR3 bases are TGTGCCAGCAGTCTTAGCGGGGGAGGAGAGTCCTACAATGAGCAGTTCTTC. Its protein is CASSLSGGGESYNEQFF.

This CDR3 is CASSPRGVYEQFF. The CDR3 DNA reads as TGTGCCAGCAGCCCCCGGGGGGTCTATGAGCAGTTCTTC. The rearrangement links TRBV7-9 to TRBJ2-1, with TRBD2 matching over 7 bases. CDR1 is SEHNR, CDR2 FQNEAQ, per germline (reference sequence). V shed 5 bases, J shed 8 bases, and the junction held 6 bases outside the gene matches. The CDR3 runs 13 residues.

This clonotype was recorded at least ten times. This CDR3 reads CASSLTAGGPTYNSPLHF. In DNA form, the CDR3 reads TGTGCCAGCAGTTTAACCGCCGGGGGTCCTACTTATAATTCACCCCTCCACTTT. The rearrangement joins TRBV12-3 or TRBV12-4 to TRBJ1-6, with a tentative D call TRBD1 (5 bases). This CDR3 contains 18 residues. Between the trimmed V and J ends, which lost 2 bases and 4 bases, there was a span of 18 bases.

This clonotype was detected a few times. The gene calls are TRBV7-9 and TRBJ1-4; D is unclear. In germline, CDR1 is SEHNR, CDR2 FQNEAQ (reference sequence). The V end was cut by 0 bases, the J end by 7 bases, with 15 bases between. The CDR3 runs to 16 residues. The CDR3 is CASSLAAGFGSEKLFF. The CDR3 DNA reads TGTGCCAGCAGCTTAGCAGCGGGGTTCGGGAGTGAAAAACTGTTTTTT.

This clonotype was seen a handful of times. The J gene is TRBJ2-2, the V gene TRBV10-3; D possibly corresponds to TRBD2 (5 bases). Deletions cut 3 bases from V and 0 bases from J, with 8 bases between. Germline lookup yields CDR1 ENHRY and CDR2 SYGVKD. The CDR3 loop spans 15 amino acids. The CDR3 region has the DNA TGTGCCATCAGTGATGGGAGCGCGAACACCGGGGAGCTGTTTTTT. Its translation: CAISDGSANTGELFF.

This clonotype was found a few times. This rearrangement joins TRBV18 to TRBJ2-1; 14 bases are a match to TRBD2. The CDR3 contains 17 residues. V lost 3 bases to trimming and J lost 9 bases; unmatched junction nucleotides: 10. Per the germline V gene, CDR1 is KGHSH and CDR2 is LQKENI. The CDR3 protein is CASSPTPGLAGEVEQFF. The CDR3 DNA reads as TGTGCCAGCTCACCGACACCGGGACTAGCGGGGGAGGTTGAGCAGTTCTTC.

This clonotype was observed many times. The rearrangement uses TRBV27 and TRBJ2-2; D may be TRBD1 (5 bases). Germline assignment: CDR1 MNHEY and CDR2 SMNVEV (reference sequence). V lost 5 bases and J lost 1, with 8 bases in between. CDR3 length: 14 residues. The CDR3 is CASSGAVNTGELFF. The CDR3 nucleotides are TGTGCCAGCAGTGGGGCAGTGAACACCGGGGAGCTGTTTTTT.

The rearrangement links TRBV4-1 to TRBJ1-4; 8 positions agree with TRBD1. J was trimmed by 7 bases and V by 0 bases; bases with no gene match: 7. The CDR3 is made up of 16 amino acids. Germline CDR1 and CDR2: MGHRA and YSYEKL. Here the CDR3 reads CASSQEKQGAGEKLFF. The CDR3 nucleotides are TGCGCCAGCAGCCAAGAAAAGCAGGGGGCGGGTGAAAAACTGTTTTTT.

A few counts support this clonotype. The V call is TRBV2, the J call TRBJ1-4, with 8 bases lining up with TRBD1. The germline V gene encodes CDR1 SNHLY and CDR2 FYNNEI. The CDR3 totals 14 residues. The J segment lost 7 bases and the V segment lost 9 bases, leaving 10 bases of the junction unmatched. The CDR3 bases are TGTGCCAGAAGGACAGGGCAAGGGGGTGAAAAACTGTTTTTT. It codes for CARRTGQGGEKLFF.

This clonotype has a count of ten or more. The chain joins TRBV7-9 to TRBJ2-7; D call uncertain. CDR1 and CDR2 from the germline V gene are SEHNR and FQNEAQ (reference sequence). Trimming pared 5 bases from V and 5 bases from J, leaving 10 bases between. The CDR3 is 12 residues long. CDR3 loop: CASSPELNEQYF. The CDR3, as DNA: TGTGCCAGCAGCCCGGAGCTGAACGAGCAGTACTTC.

J is TRBJ2-1 and V is TRBV25-1; D remains unclear. Germline assignment: CDR1 MGHDK and CDR2 SYGVNS. V lost 6 bases to trimming and J lost 7 bases, with 13 bases between them. The CDR3 extends over 13 amino acids. The CDR3 spells CASRGHVSNEQFF. As DNA, the CDR3 is TGTGCCAGCAGAGGGCATGTCTCGAATGAGCAGTTCTTC. The full variable domain, its missing parts supplied by reference TRBV25-1 and TRBJ2-1, is EADIYQTPRYLVIGTGKKITLECSQTMGHDKMYWYQQDPGMELHLIHYSYGVNSTEKGDLSSESTVSRIRTEHFPLTLESARPSHTSQYLCASRGHVSNEQFFGPGTRLTVL.

This clonotype was recorded many times. The chain combines TRBV4-3 with TRBJ2-5; TRBD2 matches 8 bases. Trimming removed 0 bases from V and 5 bases from J; junction bases left unmatched: 5. The CDR3 runs 15 residues. Germline V lookup: CDR1 LGHNA, CDR2 YSLEER. CDR3 DNA sequence: TGCGCCAGCAGCCAAGAGACTAGCGATGTCGAGACCCAGTACTTC. Translating it yields CASSQETSDVETQYF.

The table lists this clonotype with a few counts. The junction departs from the called germline gene at one end, perhaps through a read error. The chain combines TRBV7-9 with TRBJ2-3; 8 bases map to TRBD1. This CDR3 is built from 17 residues. Germline CDR1 reads SEHNR; CDR2 reads FQNEAQ (reference sequence). For the CDR3, the DNA is TGTGCCAGCAGCCTAGCACAGGGGGTCCGCCTCGAAAATACGCAGTATTTT. Residues: CASSLAQGVRLENTQYF.

This clonotype showed up many times. The chain recombines TRBV11-1 with TRBJ2-6, with TRBD1 matching over 9 bases. This CDR3 is 18 amino acids long. CDR1 is SGHAT and CDR2 is FQDESV in the germline V gene (reference sequence). Losses at the gene ends were 4 bases for V and 1 base for J; bases not matched to a gene: 8. The CDR3 coding sequence is TGTGCCAGCAGCTCGTCACCGGGACAGGGTTCTGGGGCCAACGTCCTGACTTTC. This translates into CASSSSPGQGSGANVLTF.

V and J are TRBV6-1 and TRBJ2-5; 12 bases are a match to TRBD1. With 4 bases clipped from V and 5 bases from J, the junction kept 5 bases outside the gene matches. Germline V gene sequence: CDR1 MNHNS, CDR2 SASEGT. The CDR3 consists of 15 residues. The CDR3 reads CASSVGTGGAETQYF. The CDR3 DNA reads as TGTGCCAGCAGTGTCGGGACAGGGGGCGCCGAGACCCAGTACTTC.

This clonotype was recorded many times. The V call is TRBV5-6, the J call TRBJ1-2; tentatively, D is TRBD1 (6 bases). The CDR3 runs to 12 residues. Deletions cut 4 bases from V and 12 bases from J, with 16 bases between. Germline CDR1 is SGHDT and CDR2 is YYEEEE. The CDR3 DNA reads TGTGCCAGCAGCGTACAGGGAATAAATGACACCTTC. Translation: CASSVQGINDTF.

V and J are TRBV7-6 and TRBJ2-7, with TRBD2 as a possible D gene (6 bases). This CDR3 contains 12 residues. V lost 4 bases and J lost 4, with 8 bases in between. The germline CDR1 and CDR2 sequences are SGHVS and FNYEAQ. The CDR3 nucleotides are TGTGCCAGCAGCTCGGGAGAATACGAGCAGTACTTC. Translated: CASSSGEYEQYF.

V usage is TRBV9 and J usage is TRBJ2-1; 9 bases agree with TRBD1. The CDR3 sequence is 24 residues long. The V gene's germline CDR1 is SGDLS and CDR2 YYNGEE. Trimming at V came to 6 bases and at J to 2 bases, leaving 33 bases not matched to a gene. CDR3 residues: CASTALSKVARDRVRTSPYNEQFF. The CDR3 DNA sequence: TGTGCCAGCACCGCCCTCTCAAAAGTTGCCCGGGACAGGGTAAGGACAAGTCCCTACAATGAGCAGTTCTTC.

The V gene is TRBV6-1, the J gene TRBJ1-1; TRBD1 aligns across 7 bases. The germline V gene has CDR1 MNHNS and CDR2 SASEGT. The junction had 9 bases not matched to a gene; V was cut back by 6 bases and J by 5 bases. The CDR3 is 14 amino acids. CDR3: CASSDTGARTEAFF. CDR3 bases: TGTGCCAGCAGCGATACAGGGGCGAGAACTGAAGCTTTCTTT.

A few counts support this clonotype. The rearrangement joins TRBV27 to TRBJ1-1; possibly TRBD1 for D (5 bases). The CDR3 covers 13 residues. Trimming pared 6 bases from V and 3 bases from J, leaving 11 bases between. Germline values: CDR1 MNHEY, CDR2 SMNVEV (reference sequence). The CDR3 sequence: CASSLWGDTEAFF. CDR3 DNA: TGTGCCAGCAGCCTCTGGGGGGACACTGAAGCTTTCTTT.

This clonotype was found a few times. The chain joins TRBV5-6 to TRBJ1-2; D perhaps matches TRBD1 (5 bases). The CDR3 covers 15 residues. Trimming removed 0 bases at V and 3 bases at J, with 12 bases between. Germline CDR1 is SGHDT and CDR2 is YYEEEE. CDR3 sequence (DNA): TGTGCCAGCAGCTTGGCCGGCAGGGTGGACTATGGCTACACCTTC. Residues: CASSLAGRVDYGYTF.

This clonotype was recorded at least ten times. V gene TRBV27 combines with J gene TRBJ2-7; 7 bases are shared with TRBD1. V was clipped by 6 bases and J by 2 bases; unmatched bases: 13. Germline CDR1 is MNHEY and CDR2 is SMNVEV (reference sequence). The length of the CDR3 is 16 residues. The CDR3 here is CASRGTGTVHPYEQYF. The CDR3 nucleotides read TGTGCCAGCAGAGGAACCGGGACAGTCCACCCCTACGAGCAGTACTTC.

This clonotype came up many times. This rearrangement joins TRBV15 to TRBJ2-3; D is ambiguous. Germline V gene data show CDR1 as LNHNV and CDR2 as YYDKDF (reference sequence). The V end lost 0 bases, the J end lost 6 bases, and 4 bases lay between the germline ends. The CDR3 has 12 amino acids. The CDR3 region has the DNA TGTGCCACCAGCAGAGATTTGGATACGCAGTATTTT. Translating gives CATSRDLDTQYF.

The chain employs TRBV9 and TRBJ2-3; 12 bases agree with TRBD2. The V gene's germline CDR1 is SGDLS and CDR2 YYNGEE. With 4 bases clipped from V and 0 bases from J, the junction kept 9 bases outside the gene matches. This CDR3 is 18 amino acids long. The CDR3 DNA reads as TGTGCCAGCAGCACGACTAGCGGGGGCTTTCTTAGCACAGATACGCAGTATTTT. It specifies CASSTTSGGFLSTDTQYF.

V and J are TRBV4-3 and TRBJ2-1; the D call may be TRBD1 or TRBD2 (5 bases each). Germline CDR1 and CDR2: LGHNA and YSLEER. CDR3 length: 15 amino acids. The germline V and J ends were trimmed by 0 bases and 7 bases, with 13 bases remaining between them. CDR3 sequence: CASSQDRVGGNEQFF. The CDR3 DNA follows: TGCGCCAGCAGCCAAGATCGGGTTGGGGGAAATGAGCAGTTCTTC.

The chain employs TRBV15 and TRBJ2-3; 8 bases map to TRBD1. J was trimmed by 0 bases and V by 3 bases; bases with no gene match: 11. The CDR3 runs 18 residues. The germline gives CDR1 LNHNV, CDR2 YYDKDF (reference sequence). The CDR3 sequence is CATSRGTGRRSSTDTQYF. DNA of the CDR3: TGTGCCACCAGCAGGGGGACAGGACGGAGGTCTAGCACAGATACGCAGTATTTT. Full variable domain (rest looked up from reference TRBV15 and TRBJ2-3): DAMVIQNPRYQVTQFGKPVTLSCSQTLNHNVMYWYQQKSSQAPKLLFHYYDKDFNNEADTPDNFQSRRPNTSFCFLDIRSPGLGDTAMYLCATSRGTGRRSSTDTQYFGPGTRLTVL.

J is TRBJ1-2 and V is TRBV6-1; possibly TRBD1 for D (6 bases). The V and J ends lost 6 bases and 6 bases respectively, with 20 bases between them. CDR3 size: 15 residues. Germline CDR1 and CDR2: MNHNS and SASEGT. The CDR3 region is CASSLDKSGDDGYTF. CDR3 coding DNA: TGTGCCAGCAGCCTTGACAAATCAGGGGATGATGGCTACACCTTC.

This clonotype was observed many times. The chain uses TRBV20-1 and TRBJ2-2; TRBD2 matches at 9 bases. The CDR3 has 17 amino acids. Trimming removed 0 bases from V and 3 bases from J; junction bases left unmatched: 8. The germline V gene encodes CDR1 DFQATT and CDR2 SNEGSKA (reference sequence). The CDR3 DNA reads as TGCAGTGCTAGAGATCTCCGAGCGGGGGGAGACACCGGGGAGCTGTTTTTT. Its protein is CSARDLRAGGDTGELFF.

V is TRBV28 and J is TRBJ1-5; D perhaps matches TRBD1 (5 bases). The ends were cut back, 3 bases at V and 10 bases at J, with 13 bases in the middle. CDR1 and CDR2 from the germline V gene are MDHEN and SYDVKM. CDR3 length: 13 residues. CDR3 in DNA: TGTGCCAGCAGTTTGAGTGGGGGAGTACCCCAGCATTTT. Its translation is CASSLSGGVPQHF.

This clonotype was seen only a few times. The chain uses TRBV6-2 or TRBV6-3 and TRBJ2-3, with D uncertain. CDR3 length equals 15 residues. The V end lost 1 base, the J end lost 0 bases, and 8 bases lay between the germline ends. Germline values: CDR1 MNHEY, CDR2 SVGEGT. DNA for the CDR3: TGTGCCAGCAGTTACTTTCTCGACAGCACAGATACGCAGTATTTT. It is translated as CASSYFLDSTDTQYF.

This clonotype was counted a few times. J is TRBJ2-1 and V is TRBV27; 9 positions match TRBD2. The J segment lost 10 bases and the V segment lost 0 bases, leaving 19 bases of the junction unmatched. The CDR3 has 19 residues. The germline gives CDR1 MNHEY, CDR2 SMNVEV (reference sequence). The CDR3 reads CASSLSGIRREGPGWEQFF. In DNA form, the CDR3 reads TGTGCCAGCAGTTTATCAGGAATTCGGCGGGAGGGCCCGGGATGGGAGCAGTTCTTC.